These 12 T cell receptor beta chains were all obtained from the same sample, sequenced in a study of shared clonotypes between healthy human individuals. CD45RO-negative, CCR7-positively selected cells formed the naive CD8 fraction, excluding terminally differentiated effector memory CD45RA+ cells. The repertoire was sequenced with immunoSEQ multiplex PCR; TCRdb's copy has only in-frame clones and lacks some. Among 2 million to 2.5 million clones listed, more than 85% were seen once. The sample taken for sequencing was naive CD8+ T cells from PBMCs. Every receptor here comes from a man between 18 and 29 years old in good health. Some clones in this sample may be carry-over from other donors' samples.

Comments on this clone: This sample includes further DNA sequences coding for the same CDR3. The chain uses TRBV6-5 and TRBJ1-1, with a possible D match to TRBD1 (5 bases). The CDR3 runs to 14 residues. Germline V gene data show CDR1 as MNHEY and CDR2 as SVGAGI. The ends were cut back, 1 base at V and 2 bases at J, with 8 bases in the middle. The CDR3 DNA follows: TGTGCCAGCAGTTACTGGGACGGAAACACTGAAGCTTTCTTT. Amino acids: CASSYWDGNTEAFF.

The chain joins TRBV27 to TRBJ2-7; 7 positions agree with TRBD2. The ends lost 1 base at V and 6 bases at J; junction bases unmatched: 9. The CDR3 has 15 residues. Germline CDR1 and CDR2: MNHEY and SMNVEV (reference sequence). The CDR3: CASSLWGGSVGEQYF. CDR3 DNA sequence: TGTGCCAGCAGTTTATGGGGCGGGAGCGTGGGCGAGCAGTACTTC.

This chain uses TRBV7-6 with TRBJ2-1, with 12 bases identical to TRBD2. This CDR3 comprises 15 residues. Unmatched junction bases numbered 7, after V lost 5 bases and J lost 8 bases. Germline V gives CDR1 SGHVS, CDR2 FNYEAQ. The CDR3, as DNA: TGTGCCAGCAGCCGGACTAGCGGGGTCTGGGATGAGCAGTTCTTC. It translates to CASSRTSGVWDEQFF.

The V gene is TRBV19, the J gene TRBJ2-1; weak D call: TRBD2 (6 bases). There are 18 residues in the CDR3. Trimming cost V 4 bases and J 6 bases, with 25 bases left between them. Germline V CDR1 and CDR2: LNHDA, SQIVND (reference sequence). As DNA, the CDR3 is TGTGCCAGTAGTAGGAGACTAGACGGGACCCCGGTAGTCAATGAGCAGTTCTTC. Amino acid sequence: CASSRRLDGTPVVNEQFF. The variable domain in full, with the rest retrieved from reference TRBV19 and TRBJ2-1, is DGGITQSPKYLFRKEGQNVTLSCEQNLNHDAMYWYRQDPGQGLRLIYYSQIVNDFQKGDIAEGYSVSREKKESFPLTVTSAQKNPTAFYLCASSRRLDGTPVVNEQFFGPGTRLTVL.

The chain combines TRBV10-2 with TRBJ1-5; perhaps TRBD1 as D (6 bases). Trimming shortened V by 6 bases and J by 2 bases, and 17 bases separated the two germline ends. This CDR3 spans 16 amino acids. Germline-derived CDR1 and CDR2 are WSHSY and SAAADI. CDR3 protein: CASRPPGRQGNQPQHF. The CDR3 DNA is TGCGCCAGCAGACCGCCCGGGAGACAGGGCAATCAGCCCCAGCATTTT.

The chain has TRBV6-6 and TRBJ1-1; a possible D gene is TRBD1 (5 bases). V gave up 4 bases and J gave up 4 bases, with 19 bases separating them. Looked up from germline, CDR1 is MNHNY and CDR2 is SVGAGI (reference sequence). The CDR3 spans 16 residues. CDR3 sequence (DNA): TGTGCCAGCAGTTTACAGTTCCAGGGCGCGGGCACTGAAGCTTTCTTT. This codes for CASSLQFQGAGTEAFF.

As concerns this clone: At the DNA level, this CDR3 is encoded by other sequences in the same sample as well. The rearrangement joins TRBV27 to TRBJ1-1; D is ambiguous. The V gene's germline CDR1 is MNHEY and CDR2 SMNVEV (reference sequence). This CDR3 region has 12 residues. The V end was cut by 3 bases, the J end by 1 base, with 3 bases between. CDR3 residues: CASSFGNTEAFF. The CDR3, as DNA: TGTGCCAGCAGTTTTGGGAACACTGAAGCTTTCTTT.

Points on this clone: The junction departs from germline at one end; a sequencing error may be responsible. The chain is built from TRBV19 and TRBJ2-7; a weak D match, TRBD1 (5 bases). The germline CDR1 and CDR2 sequences are LNHDA and SQIVND (reference sequence). CDR3 length equals 15 residues. The chain's CDR3 is CASSIFSDSLYEQCF. The CDR3 DNA reads TGTGCCAGTAGTATTTTTAGTGACAGCCTCTACGAGCAGTGCTTC.

V is TRBV1 and J is TRBJ2-3. TRBV1 is deemed a pseudogene. The CDR3 length is 13 residues. The CDR3, as DNA: TGCACCAGCAGCCAAGAGAGCACAGATACGCAGTATTTT. The encoded protein is CTSSQESTDTQYF.

V and J are TRBV9 and TRBJ2-7, with D hard to call. V was trimmed by 1 base and J by 6 bases, leaving 11 bases between them. Looked up from germline, CDR1 is SGDLS and CDR2 is YYNGEE. There are 13 residues in the CDR3. CDR3 DNA: TGTGCCAGCAGCGTAAGTTTTGGGGTCGAGCAGTACTTC. Residues: CASSVSFGVEQYF.

The chain has TRBV19 and TRBJ2-1; TRBD2 might be the D (5 bases). The CDR3 sequence is 15 residues long. Germline V gene lookup returns CDR1 LNHDA and CDR2 SQIVND (reference sequence). The V end lost 3 bases, the J end lost 4 bases, and 13 bases lay between the germline ends. CDR3 bases: TGTGCCAGTAGTATCGGACTCGAGACTTACAATGAGCAGTTCTTC. Protein sequence: CASSIGLETYNEQFF. Variable domain in full (rest from reference TRBV19 and TRBJ2-1): DGGITQSPKYLFRKEGQNVTLSCEQNLNHDAMYWYRQDPGQGLRLIYYSQIVNDFQKGDIAEGYSVSREKKESFPLTVTSAQKNPTAFYLCASSIGLETYNEQFFGPGTRLTVL.

The chain employs TRBV27 and TRBJ1-5; TRBD1 is a possible D gene (6 bases). Germline values: CDR1 MNHEY, CDR2 SMNVEV (reference sequence). The V end was cut by 7 bases, the J end by 6 bases, with 10 bases between. This CDR3 spans 12 amino acids. CDR3 sequence reads: CASKGGSQPQHF. CDR3 nucleotides: TGTGCCAGCAAAGGGGGAAGTCAGCCCCAGCATTTT.